Following are 15 T cell receptor beta chains from one sample sequenced in a study of PD-1 blockade in classical Hodgkin lymphoma. Using immunoSEQ multiplex PCR, the repertoire was profiled, and TCRdb retains in-frame clones only, with some absent. Seen here are 100,000 or so clones, roughly 91% observed once, and the top ten hold about 7.1%. Following autologous stem cell transplantation, relapse occurred in every patient, and exposure to brentuximab vedotin varied. The sequences come from peripheral blood mononuclear cells (PBMCs), collected before the second cycle of nivolumab. The origin of the receptors is a human donor with classical Hodgkin lymphoma.

The J gene is TRBJ2-1, the V gene TRBV11-3; 10 nucleotides align to TRBD1. With 6 bases clipped from V and 3 bases from J, the junction kept 2 bases outside the gene matches. CDR1 and CDR2 from the germline V gene are SGHNT and YENEEA. There are 14 residues in the CDR3. CDR3 nucleotide sequence: TGTGCCAGCAGTGGGACAGGGGTCTACAATGAGCAGTTCTTC. Translating gives CASSGTGVYNEQFF.

The sample holds a few counts of this clone. V usage is TRBV28 and J usage is TRBJ1-6; perhaps TRBD1 as D (5 bases). CDR1 and CDR2 from the germline V gene are MDHEN and SYDVKM. The length of the CDR3 is 15 residues. Trimming cost V 6 bases and J 6 bases, with 15 bases left between them. CDR3 nucleotides: TGTGCCAGCAGGCCCGGGCAGGGAGGTAATTCACCCCTCCACTTT. Protein product: CASRPGQGGNSPLHF.

The gene calls are TRBV19 and TRBJ1-1; 7 bases agree with TRBD1. Germline V CDR1 and CDR2: LNHDA, SQIVND (reference sequence). The junction had 7 bases not matched to a gene; V was cut back by 5 bases and J by 4 bases. CDR3 length equals 14 residues. The CDR3 is CASSPRQGSTEAFF. CDR3 nucleotides: TGTGCCAGTAGTCCCCGACAGGGTTCCACTGAAGCTTTCTTT.

J is TRBJ2-6 and V is TRBV5-1; a possible D gene is TRBD1 (6 bases). The CDR3 totals 16 residues. Trimming pared 4 bases from V and 0 bases from J, leaving 11 bases between. Germline assignment: CDR1 SGHRS and CDR2 YFSETQ. The CDR3 DNA reads TGCGCCAGCAGCCGGACAGTCCTCTCTGGGGCCAACGTCCTGACTTTC. Translation gives CASSRTVLSGANVLTF.

The chain has TRBV27 and TRBJ2-7, with D unresolved. V lost 8 bases, J lost 3 bases, and 26 bases lay in between. The CDR3 sequence is 17 residues long. Germline V lookup: CDR1 MNHEY, CDR2 SMNVEV (reference sequence). Here the CDR3 reads CASVARRQPMPDYEQYF. In DNA form, the CDR3 reads TGTGCCAGCGTGGCCCGAAGGCAGCCGATGCCCGACTACGAGCAGTACTTC.

This rearrangement joins TRBV18 to TRBJ1-3; D might be TRBD1 (5 bases). From germline, CDR1 is KGHSH and CDR2 LQKENI. V lost 3 bases and J lost 0, with 15 bases in between. CDR3 length equals 17 residues. The CDR3 DNA reads TGTGCCAGCTCACCCGTGGGACCGACTTTCTCTGGAAACACCATATATTTT. Protein product: CASSPVGPTFSGNTIYF.

V usage is TRBV15 and J usage is TRBJ2-7; 13 nucleotides line up with TRBD2. Germline V gives CDR1 LNHNV, CDR2 YYDKDF (reference sequence). This CDR3 comprises 17 residues. V gave up 2 bases and J gave up 6 bases; unmatched junction bases: 10. Written as DNA, the CDR3 is TGTGCCACCAGCAGAATCCCCGGGACTAGCGGGGAAAGCGAGCAGTACTTC. Translating gives CATSRIPGTSGESEQYF.

The chain combines TRBV7-2 with TRBJ2-3; possible D gene TRBD1, 6 bases. V lost 2 bases to trimming and J lost 3 bases, with 12 bases between them. CDR1 and CDR2 (germline): SGHTA, FQGNSA. This CDR3 region has 15 residues. CDR3 protein: CASSLQQGRTDTQYF. The CDR3 bases are TGTGCCAGCAGCTTACAACAGGGTAGGACAGATACGCAGTATTTT.

The sample holds one count of this clone. The chain couples TRBV7-2 to TRBJ1-4; D is possibly TRBD1 (5 bases). V lost 7 bases and J 8 bases, leaving 17 bases between the germline ends. This CDR3 is 14 amino acids long. CDR1 and CDR2 (germline): SGHTA, FQGNSA. CDR3 amino acids: CASTSRGGSEKLFF. DNA of the CDR3: TGTGCCAGCACCTCACGTGGGGGGAGCGAAAAACTGTTTTTT.

The rearrangement links TRBV5-1 to TRBJ2-7; 12 bases are shared with TRBD1. The CDR3 contains 14 residues. The ends lost 4 bases at V and 7 bases at J; junction bases unmatched: 6. Germline V gene data show CDR1 as SGHRS and CDR2 as YFSETQ. In DNA form, the CDR3 reads TGCGCCAGCAGCCCGGGGACAGGGGGCTGGGAGCAGTACTTC. It codes for CASSPGTGGWEQYF.

V gene TRBV21-1 combines with J gene TRBJ2-7; the table's D gene call, TRBD2, was not cross checked with the DNA. TRBV21-1 is a pseudogene locus. There are 15 residues in the CDR3. CDR3 nucleotide sequence: TGTGCCAGCAGCAAAAGGGGGGCCCCGGGAGGGGAGCAGTACTTC. It yields the protein CASSKRGAPGGEQYF.

In its sample, this clone was seen a few times. The chain has TRBV7-2 and TRBJ1-6, with D unclear. This CDR3 region has 14 residues. V was clipped by 5 bases and J by 4 bases, with 9 bases between them. The germline V gene has CDR1 SGHTA and CDR2 FQGNSA. The CDR3 sequence: CASSEDGYNSPLHF. CDR3 sequence (DNA): TGTGCCAGCAGCGAGGACGGGTATAATTCACCCCTCCACTTT.

The rearrangement links TRBV9 to TRBJ2-3, with a tentative D call TRBD1 (6 bases). The CDR3 extends over 17 amino acids. The V and J ends lost 1 base and 2 bases respectively, with 17 bases between them. The germline gives CDR1 SGDLS, CDR2 YYNGEE. The CDR3 DNA sequence: TGTGCCAGCAGCGTATCCGAAACAGGGACCACCACAGATACGCAGTATTTT. Translating gives CASSVSETGTTTDTQYF.

V is TRBV27 and J is TRBJ2-1; 7 bases are shared with TRBD1. The CDR3 extends over 16 amino acids. V dropped 2 bases and J dropped 2; count of bases not matched to a gene: 6. Germline V gives CDR1 MNHEY, CDR2 SMNVEV (reference sequence). CDR3 sequence: CASSLRQGRPYNEQFF. The CDR3, as DNA: TGTGCCAGCAGTTTAAGACAGGGCCGCCCCTACAATGAGCAGTTCTTC.

V gene TRBV5-8 combines with J gene TRBJ2-4, with 8 bases identical to TRBD1. The CDR3 consists of 13 residues. Per the germline V gene, CDR1 is SGHTS and CDR2 is YDEGEE. J was trimmed by 7 bases and V by 7 bases; bases with no gene match: 7. The CDR3 nucleotides are TGTGCCAGCCTCAGGGGGCGCCTGAACATTCAGTACTTC. This encodes CASLRGRLNIQYF.